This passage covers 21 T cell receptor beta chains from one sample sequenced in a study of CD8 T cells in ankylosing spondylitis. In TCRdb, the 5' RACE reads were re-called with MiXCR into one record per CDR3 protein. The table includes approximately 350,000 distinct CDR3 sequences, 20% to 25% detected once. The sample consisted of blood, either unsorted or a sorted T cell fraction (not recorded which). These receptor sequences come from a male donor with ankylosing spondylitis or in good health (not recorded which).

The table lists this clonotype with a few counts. The CDR3 DNA is TGTGCCAGCAGCCCTAGCCGGGACACCTCTTGGCATGGCTACACCTTC. Residues: CASSPSRDTSWHGYTF. The rearrangement links TRBV21-1 to TRBJ1-2; the table's D call TRBD1 went unverified against the DNA. TRBV21-1 is given as a pseudogene. The CDR3 runs 16 residues.

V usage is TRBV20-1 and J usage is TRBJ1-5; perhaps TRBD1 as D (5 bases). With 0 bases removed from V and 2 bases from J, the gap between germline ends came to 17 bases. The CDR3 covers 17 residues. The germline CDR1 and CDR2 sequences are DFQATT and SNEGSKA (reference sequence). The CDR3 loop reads CSARDIEGTLGNQPQHF. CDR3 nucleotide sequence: TGCAGTGCTAGAGATATCGAAGGGACGTTGGGCAATCAGCCCCAGCATTTT.

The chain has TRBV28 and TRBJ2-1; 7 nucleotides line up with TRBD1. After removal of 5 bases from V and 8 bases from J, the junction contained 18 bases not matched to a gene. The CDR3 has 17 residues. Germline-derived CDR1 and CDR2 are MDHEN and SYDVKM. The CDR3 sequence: CASSPITGDSLNDEQFF. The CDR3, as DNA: TGTGCCAGCAGTCCGATTACAGGGGATAGTTTGAATGATGAGCAGTTCTTC. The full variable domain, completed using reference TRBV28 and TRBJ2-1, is DVKVTQSSRYLVKRTGEKVFLECVQDMDHENMFWYRQDPGLGLRLIYFSYDVKMKEKGDIPEGYSVSREKKERFSLILESASTNQTSMYLCASSPITGDSLNDEQFFGPGTRLTVL.

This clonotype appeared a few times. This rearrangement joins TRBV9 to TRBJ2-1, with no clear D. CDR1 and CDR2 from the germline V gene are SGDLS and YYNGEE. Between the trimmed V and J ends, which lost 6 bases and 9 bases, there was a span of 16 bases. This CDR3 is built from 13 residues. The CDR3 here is CASTQGASGEQFF. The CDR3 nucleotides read TGTGCCAGCACCCAAGGAGCGTCGGGTGAGCAGTTCTTC.

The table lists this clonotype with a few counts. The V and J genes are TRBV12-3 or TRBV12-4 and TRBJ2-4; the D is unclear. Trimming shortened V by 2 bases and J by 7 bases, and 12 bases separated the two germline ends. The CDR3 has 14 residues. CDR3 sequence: CASSLIGQSNIQYF. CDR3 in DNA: TGTGCCAGCAGTTTAATTGGCCAGTCGAACATTCAGTACTTC.

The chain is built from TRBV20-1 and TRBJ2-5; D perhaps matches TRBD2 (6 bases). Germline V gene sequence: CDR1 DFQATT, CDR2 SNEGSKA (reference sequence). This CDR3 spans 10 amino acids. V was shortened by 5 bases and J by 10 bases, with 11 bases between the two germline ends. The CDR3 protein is CSAVGTHQYF. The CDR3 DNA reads TGCAGTGCTGTCGGGACTCACCAGTACTTC.

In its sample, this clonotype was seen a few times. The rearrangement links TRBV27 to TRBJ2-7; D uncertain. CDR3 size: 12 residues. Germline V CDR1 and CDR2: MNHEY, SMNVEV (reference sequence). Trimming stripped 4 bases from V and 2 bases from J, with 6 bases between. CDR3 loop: CASSWTPYEQYF. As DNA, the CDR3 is TGTGCCAGCAGTTGGACCCCCTACGAGCAGTACTTC.

Here the CDR3 reads CATSRALAGDSVSYEQYF. In DNA form, the CDR3 reads TGTGCCACCAGCAGGGCCCTAGCGGGGGACTCGGTCTCCTACGAGCAGTACTTC. The J gene is TRBJ2-7, the V gene TRBV15; 10 bases are a match to TRBD2. The CDR3 is 18 residues long. V lost 3 bases to trimming and J lost 0 bases; unmatched junction nucleotides: 11. Per the germline V gene, CDR1 is LNHNV and CDR2 is YYDKDF (reference sequence).

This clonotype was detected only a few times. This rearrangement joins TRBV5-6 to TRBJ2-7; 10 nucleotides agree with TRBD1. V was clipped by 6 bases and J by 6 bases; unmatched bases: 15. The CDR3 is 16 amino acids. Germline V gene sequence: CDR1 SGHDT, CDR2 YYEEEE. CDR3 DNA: TGTGCCAGCACGTCCTCTTGGGGACAGGGGAGAACCGAGCAGTACTTC. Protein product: CASTSSWGQGRTEQYF.

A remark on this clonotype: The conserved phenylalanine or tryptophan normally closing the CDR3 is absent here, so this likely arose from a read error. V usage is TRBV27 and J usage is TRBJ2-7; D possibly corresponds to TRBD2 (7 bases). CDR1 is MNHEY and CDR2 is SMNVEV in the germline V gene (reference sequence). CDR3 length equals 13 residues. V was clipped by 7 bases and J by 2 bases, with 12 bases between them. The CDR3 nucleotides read TGTGCCAGCATAGGGGGGGCCCCCTACGAGCAGTACCTC. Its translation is CASIGGAPYEQYL.

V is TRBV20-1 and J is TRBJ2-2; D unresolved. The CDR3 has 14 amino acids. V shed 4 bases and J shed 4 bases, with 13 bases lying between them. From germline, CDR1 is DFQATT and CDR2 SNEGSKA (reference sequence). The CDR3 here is CSAMSVGFTGELFF. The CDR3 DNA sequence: TGCAGTGCTATGTCCGTGGGGTTCACCGGGGAGCTGTTTTTT.

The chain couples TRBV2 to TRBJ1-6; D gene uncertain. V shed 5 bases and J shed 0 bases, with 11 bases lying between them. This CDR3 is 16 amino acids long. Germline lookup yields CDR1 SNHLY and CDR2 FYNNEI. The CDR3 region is CASSLVGSSYNSPLHF. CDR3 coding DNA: TGTGCCAGCAGTCTGGTGGGGAGCTCCTATAATTCACCCCTCCACTTT. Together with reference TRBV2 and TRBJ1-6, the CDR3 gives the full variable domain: EPEVTQTPSHQVTQMGQEVILRCVPISNHLYFYWYRQILGQKVEFLVSFYNNEISEKSEIFDDQFSVERPDGSNFTLKIRSTKLEDSAMYFCASSLVGSSYNSPLHFGNGTRLTVT.

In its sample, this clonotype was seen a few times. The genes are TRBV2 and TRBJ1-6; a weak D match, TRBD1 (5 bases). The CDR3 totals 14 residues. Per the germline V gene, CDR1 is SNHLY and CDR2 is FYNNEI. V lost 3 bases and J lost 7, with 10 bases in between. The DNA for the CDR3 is TGTGCCAGCAGTGAGAGGGGTGCGAATTCACCCCTCCACTTT. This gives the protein CASSERGANSPLHF.

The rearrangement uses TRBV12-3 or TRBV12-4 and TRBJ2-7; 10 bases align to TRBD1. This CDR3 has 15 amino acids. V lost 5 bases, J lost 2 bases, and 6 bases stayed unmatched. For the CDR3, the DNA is TGTGCCAGCAGTCTTGGACAGGGGGTGGCCTACGAGCAGTACTTC. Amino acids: CASSLGQGVAYEQYF.

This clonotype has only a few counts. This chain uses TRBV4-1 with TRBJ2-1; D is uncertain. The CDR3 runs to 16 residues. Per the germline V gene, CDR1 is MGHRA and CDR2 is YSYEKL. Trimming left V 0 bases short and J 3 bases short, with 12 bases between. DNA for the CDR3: TGCGCCAGCAGCCAAGAAAGGGTGGGCAGCTACAATGAGCAGTTCTTC. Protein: CASSQERVGSYNEQFF.

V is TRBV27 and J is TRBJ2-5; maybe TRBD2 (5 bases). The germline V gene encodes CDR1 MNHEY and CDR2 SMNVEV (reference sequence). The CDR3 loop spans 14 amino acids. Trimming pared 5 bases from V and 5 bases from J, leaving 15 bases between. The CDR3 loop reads CASSAGRDPETQYF. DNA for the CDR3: TGTGCCAGCAGTGCCGGCCGGGATCCCGAGACCCAGTACTTC.

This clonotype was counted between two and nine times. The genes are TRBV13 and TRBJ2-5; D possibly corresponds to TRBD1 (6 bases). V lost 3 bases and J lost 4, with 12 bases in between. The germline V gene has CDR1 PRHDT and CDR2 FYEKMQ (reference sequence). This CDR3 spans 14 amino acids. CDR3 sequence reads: CASSLGRGRETQYF. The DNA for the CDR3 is TGTGCCAGCAGCTTGGGCAGGGGACGAGAGACCCAGTACTTC.

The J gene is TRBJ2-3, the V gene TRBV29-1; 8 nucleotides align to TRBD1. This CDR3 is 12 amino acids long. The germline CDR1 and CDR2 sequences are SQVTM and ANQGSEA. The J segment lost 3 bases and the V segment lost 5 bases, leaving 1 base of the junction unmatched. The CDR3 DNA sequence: TGCAGCGTTCGGACAGGGACAGATACGCAGTATTTT. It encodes CSVRTGTDTQYF.

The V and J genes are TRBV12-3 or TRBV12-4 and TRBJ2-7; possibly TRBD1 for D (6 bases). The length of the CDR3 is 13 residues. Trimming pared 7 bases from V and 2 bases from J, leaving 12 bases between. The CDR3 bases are TGTGCCAGCAAAGGCCGGGACACCTACGAGCAGTACTTC. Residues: CASKGRDTYEQYF.

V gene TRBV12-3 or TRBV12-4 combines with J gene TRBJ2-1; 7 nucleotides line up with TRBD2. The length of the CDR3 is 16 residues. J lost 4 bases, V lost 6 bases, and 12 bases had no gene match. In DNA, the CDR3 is TGTGCCAGCAGGGGGAGGGAGGGCCAGTCTTACAATGAGCAGTTCTTC. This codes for CASRGREGQSYNEQFF.

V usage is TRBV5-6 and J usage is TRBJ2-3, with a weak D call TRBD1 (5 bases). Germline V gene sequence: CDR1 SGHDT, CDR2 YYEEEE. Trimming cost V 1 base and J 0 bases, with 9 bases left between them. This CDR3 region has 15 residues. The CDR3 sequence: CASSLTTASTDTQYF. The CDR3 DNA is TGTGCCAGCAGCTTGACGACAGCTAGCACAGATACGCAGTATTTT.